This note documents a single TCR beta chain sequence. In the authors' methods: Estimation of nucleated cell counts relied on the amplification of reference gene primers. TCRdb keeps only in-frame clones here, not all; method: immunoSEQ multiplex PCR. D and trimming were read from the DNA, whereas the V and J calls and clone size are those reported in that table. Of about 300,000 clones listed, roughly nine tenths are singletons. This CDR3 region has 15 residues. Germline V gene data show CDR1 as MNHEY and CDR2 as SMNVEV (reference sequence). V shed 6 bases, J shed 0 bases, and the junction held 4 bases outside the gene matches. The data were obtained in a study of blood T cell repertoires in COVID-19. Study as a whole: COVID-19 samples, acute and convalescent, were from the United States, Italy and Spain. T cells, B-cell-depleted T cells, or PBMCs provided the cDNA or gDNA that served as material.

The chain carries TRBV27 and TRBJ2-2, with TRBD2 matching over 7 bases. The sequencing sample was made of peripheral blood. The clonotype was recovered from a young man who had recovered from COVID-19. CDR3 sequence: CASRSGGPNTGELFF. The CDR3 region has the DNA TGTGCCAGCAGATCGGGGGGACCGAACACCGGGGAGCTGTTTTTT.